Reported below is one T cell receptor (beta chain). What it recognizes is unknown. Per germline, CDR1 SEHNR and CDR2 FQNEAQ (reference sequence). The CDR3 has 13 residues. V lost 5 bases and J lost 7, with 11 bases in between. TCRdb called the reads again in MiXCR, with one record for every CDR3 protein. The sample has around 100,000 distinct CDR3 sequences, about a tenth seen once. This record comes from a study of T cell repertoires in cytomegalovirus infection. The overall study: Both a matching HLA type and CMV infection were indicated by public TCR beta signatures. Study observations and caveats: The ex vivo response was dominated by HLA-C-restricted CMV-specific TCR beta clonotypes. Pooled public TCR beta family frequency picked out CMV carriers with the relevant HLA.

Input material: PBMCs, sequenced either directly or after in vitro stimulation (not recorded which). The chain couples TRBV7-9 to TRBJ1-4; no definite D call. The TCR sequence derives from a human donor in good health (CMV status not recorded). Some clones in this sample may be carry-over from other donors' samples. The CDR3 loop is CASSPTVGEKLFF. The DNA of the CDR3 is TGTGCCAGCAGCCCGACGGTGGGTGAAAAACTGTTTTTT. Looking up the rest from reference TRBV7-9 and TRBJ1-4 gives the full variable domain: DTGVSQNPRHKITKRGQNVTFRCDPISEHNRLYWYRQTLGQGPEFLTYFQNEAQLEKSRLLSDRFSAERPKGSFSTLEIQRTEQGDSAMYLCASSPTVGEKLFFGSGTQLSVL.